The T cell receptor beta chain under discussion was sequenced for a study of shared clonotypes between healthy human individuals. General observations from the study: Sampling used blood alone; tissue repertoires probably differ. It was the non-shared clonotypes that had lower generation probabilities than clonotypes shared by all four donors.

Remarks on this clone: Antigen specificity is unknown. This same CDR3 is encoded by further DNA sequences in the sample.

Each subset's genomic DNA was split evenly across several immunoSEQ plates. Method: immunoSEQ multiplex PCR; TCRdb's copy keeps in-frame clones and lacks some. The table shows over a million clones, with approximately 98.5% occurring only once. The V and J ends lost 6 bases and 1 base respectively, with 5 bases between them. CDR3 length equals 12 residues. Germline V CDR1 and CDR2: MNHEY, SVGAGI. Sequenced sample: naive CD4+ T cells sorted from blood. Subset given: CD45RA+ positively selected. The chain links TRBV6-5 to TRBJ2-3; D ambiguous. The receptor comes from a man aged 30-40 years in good health. CDR3: CASRTGTDTQYF. In DNA form, the CDR3 reads TGTGCCAGCAGAACGGGCACAGATACGCAGTATTTT.